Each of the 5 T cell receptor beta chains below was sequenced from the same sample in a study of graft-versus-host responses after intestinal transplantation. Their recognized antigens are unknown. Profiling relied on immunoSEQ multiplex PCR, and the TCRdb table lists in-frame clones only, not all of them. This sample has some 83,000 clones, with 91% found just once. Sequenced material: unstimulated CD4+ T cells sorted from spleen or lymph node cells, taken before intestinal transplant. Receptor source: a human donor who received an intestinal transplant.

The CDR3 region is CAWSSTDRAYNEQFF. In DNA form, the CDR3 reads TGTGCCTGGAGTTCTACGGACAGGGCCTACAATGAGCAGTTCTTC. V is TRBV30 and J is TRBJ2-1; 8 bases are shared with TRBD1. Germline V gives CDR1 GTSNPN, CDR2 SVGIG (reference sequence). The CDR3 loop spans 15 amino acids. Losses at the gene ends were 2 bases for V and 2 bases for J; bases not matched to a gene: 5.

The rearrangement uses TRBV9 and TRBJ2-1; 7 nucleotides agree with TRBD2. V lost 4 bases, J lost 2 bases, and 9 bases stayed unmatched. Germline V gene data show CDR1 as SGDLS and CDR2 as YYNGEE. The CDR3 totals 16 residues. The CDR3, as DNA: TGTGCCAGCAGCCGTGGGGGGGGAATTACCTACAATGAGCAGTTCTTC. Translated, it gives CASSRGGGITYNEQFF.

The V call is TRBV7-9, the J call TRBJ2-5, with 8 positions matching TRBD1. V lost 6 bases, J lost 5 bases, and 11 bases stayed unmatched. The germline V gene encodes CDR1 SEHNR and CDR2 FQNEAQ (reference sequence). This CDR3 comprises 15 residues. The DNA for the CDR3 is TGTGCCAGCAGTTCCAGACAGGGGAGAAGCGAGACCCAGTACTTC. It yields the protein CASSSRQGRSETQYF.

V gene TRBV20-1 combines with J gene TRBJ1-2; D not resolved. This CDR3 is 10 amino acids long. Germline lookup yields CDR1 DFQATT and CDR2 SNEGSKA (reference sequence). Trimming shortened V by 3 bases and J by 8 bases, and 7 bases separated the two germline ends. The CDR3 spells CSARAGGYTF. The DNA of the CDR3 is TGCAGTGCTAGGGCAGGAGGCTACACCTTC.

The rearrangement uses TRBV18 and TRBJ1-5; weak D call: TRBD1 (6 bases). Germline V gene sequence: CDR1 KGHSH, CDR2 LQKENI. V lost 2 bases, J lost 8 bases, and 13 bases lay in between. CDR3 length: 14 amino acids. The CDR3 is CASSPVRGGEPQHF. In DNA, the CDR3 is TGTGCCAGCTCACCAGTCAGGGGTGGGGAGCCCCAGCATTTT. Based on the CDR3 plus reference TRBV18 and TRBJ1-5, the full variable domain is NAGVMQNPRHLVRRRGQEARLRCSPMKGHSHVYWYRQLPEEGLKFMVYLQKENIIDESGMPKERFSAEFPKEGPSILRIQQVVRGDSAAYFCASSPVRGGEPQHFGDGTRLSIL.